The T cell receptor (beta chain) under discussion was sequenced for a study of OX40 agonist ivuxolimab in advanced cancers. Points on this clone: The germline gene is not matched at one end of the junction; a read error may be the cause.

Measured with immunoSEQ multiplex PCR; TCRdb has only the in-frame clones, and not every one. The sample lists about 67,000 clones, 85% to 90% seen once, with 0.6% to 0.85% in the top ten. CDR1 and CDR2 (germline): MNHNS, SASEGT. The CDR3 contains 16 residues. The source was CD4+ or CD8+ T cells sorted from blood, collected in a trial of the OX40 agonist ivuxolimab. The origin of this receptor is an adult with an advanced solid tumor such as melanoma, head and neck, liver or kidney cancer. This chain links TRBV6-1 with TRBJ2-5; 10 nucleotides match TRBD1. CDR3 sequence: CASSEEWDRGLETQYF. The CDR3 DNA reads as TGTGCCAGCAGCGAAGAATGGGACAGGGGATTAGAGACCCAGTACTTC.